The 22 T cell receptor beta chains presented below share a single source sample, sequenced in a study of blood T cell repertoires in COVID-19. Clones were sequenced by immunoSEQ multiplex PCR, and TCRdb holds only the in-frame ones, with some missing. The sample consists of hundreds of thousands of clones, 87% of them appearing once. The sample consisted of PBMCs or T cells enriched from blood (not recorded which). All receptors come from a young woman with acute COVID-19.

The chain combines TRBV29-1 with TRBJ2-7; 9 bases map to TRBD1. V lost 6 bases and J lost 8; bases outside the gene matches: 5. The CDR3 contains 11 residues. Germline V gene data show CDR1 as SQVTM and CDR2 as ANQGSEA. The CDR3 nucleotides read TGCAGCGTCAGGACAGGGGCCCAGCAGTACTTC. Translation gives CSVRTGAQQYF.

CDR3: CASSPGPGAEAFF. Written as DNA, the CDR3 is TGTGCCAGCAGCCCGGGGCCGGGAGCTGAAGCTTTCTTT. The rearrangement joins TRBV5-5 to TRBJ1-1, with D possibly being TRBD1 (5 bases). With 4 bases removed from V and 6 bases from J, the gap between germline ends came to 13 bases. The CDR3 spans 13 residues. CDR1 and CDR2 (germline): SGHKS, YYEKEE (reference sequence).

The rearrangement uses TRBV7-9 and TRBJ1-4, with a tentative D call TRBD1 (6 bases). V was shortened by 5 bases and J by 4 bases, with 11 bases between the two germline ends. The length of the CDR3 is 14 residues. Germline assignment: CDR1 SEHNR and CDR2 FQNEAQ (reference sequence). The CDR3 loop is CASSQDSLNEKLFF. In DNA, the CDR3 is TGTGCCAGCAGCCAGGACAGCCTTAATGAAAAACTGTTTTTT.

The chain employs TRBV28 and TRBJ1-6; maybe TRBD1 (5 bases). The V gene lost 7 bases and the J gene lost 0 bases, with 10 bases spanning the gap. This CDR3 spans 15 amino acids. Germline CDR1 MDHEN, CDR2 SYDVKM. As DNA, the CDR3 is TGTGCCAGCACCCCAGGGTCCTCCTATAATTCACCCCTCCACTTT. Translated: CASTPGSSYNSPLHF. Drawing the rest from reference TRBV28 and TRBJ1-6, the complete variable domain is DVKVTQSSRYLVKRTGEKVFLECVQDMDHENMFWYRQDPGLGLRLIYFSYDVKMKEKGDIPEGYSVSREKKERFSLILESASTNQTSMYLCASTPGSSYNSPLHFGNGTRLTVT.

This rearrangement joins TRBV2 to TRBJ2-2; 7 bases are a match to TRBD1. The CDR3 consists of 19 residues. In germline, CDR1 is SNHLY, CDR2 FYNNEI. V shed 1 base, J shed 1 base, and the junction held 12 bases outside the gene matches. This CDR3 is CASSEGVLFGDRNTGELFF. Written as DNA, the CDR3 is TGTGCCAGCAGTGAAGGAGTGTTGTTCGGGGACAGGAACACCGGGGAGCTGTTTTTT.

The chain employs TRBV7-2 and TRBJ1-5; 8 nucleotides align to TRBD1. Germline-derived CDR1 and CDR2 are SGHTA and FQGNSA. The trim removed 5 bases at V and 4 bases at J, leaving 4 bases unmatched. This CDR3 is built from 14 residues. CDR3 sequence reads: CASSTRDRNQPQHF. DNA of the CDR3: TGTGCCAGCAGCACGAGGGACAGGAATCAGCCCCAGCATTTT.

The rearrangement uses TRBV5-1 and TRBJ2-1; TRBD2 is a possible D gene (6 bases). Germline CDR1 is SGHRS and CDR2 is YFSETQ. The germline V and J ends were trimmed by 0 bases and 7 bases, with 17 bases remaining between them. CDR3 size: 16 residues. Written as DNA, the CDR3 is TGCGCCAGCAGCTTGGAGCCGGGGGTGCTAGGGAATGAGCAGTTCTTC. It is translated as CASSLEPGVLGNEQFF.

This clone has just a few counts. The chain is built from TRBV7-9 and TRBJ2-4; no clear D. The ends were cut back, 3 bases at V and 6 bases at J, with 18 bases in the middle. From germline, CDR1 is SEHNR and CDR2 FQNEAQ (reference sequence). This CDR3 region has 16 residues. The CDR3 DNA reads TGTGCCAGCAGCTTTCCCCACGACACCCTCATAAACATTCAGTACTTC. Translated, it gives CASSFPHDTLINIQYF.

This chain joins TRBV5-1 and TRBJ1-5; 7 bases agree with TRBD1. The CDR3 covers 14 residues. Germline CDR1 SGHRS, CDR2 YFSETQ. V trimming: 0 bases; J trimming: 7 bases; junction bases outside the gene matches: 4. CDR3 bases: TGCGCCAGCAGCTTGGTCAGGGGGACCCAGCCCCAGCATTTT. As protein: CASSLVRGTQPQHF.

The genes are TRBV27 and TRBJ1-1; possible D gene TRBD1, 6 bases. The CDR3 has 16 residues. Looked up from germline, CDR1 is MNHEY and CDR2 is SMNVEV (reference sequence). The germline V and J ends were trimmed by 6 bases and 2 bases, with 19 bases remaining between them. The CDR3 region has the DNA TGTGCCAGCAGGGGAAGCGGACAGACATCAAACACTGAAGCTTTCTTT. Its translation: CASRGSGQTSNTEAFF.

This clone showed up just a few times. The chain combines TRBV10-1 with TRBJ2-1; unclear D gene. Germline-derived CDR1 and CDR2 are WNHNN and SYGVQD (reference sequence). Deletions cut 0 bases from V and 9 bases from J, with 9 bases between. The CDR3 covers 13 residues. CDR3 in DNA: TGCGCCAGCAGTGAGTCACCCGGGTTTGAGCAGTTCTTC. This codes for CASSESPGFEQFF.

This clone is a singleton in its sample. The chain is built from TRBV28 and TRBJ2-7, with 11 bases aligning to TRBD2. Germline assignment: CDR1 MDHEN and CDR2 SYDVKM. There are 16 residues in the CDR3. The ends lost 10 bases at V and 1 base at J; junction bases unmatched: 12. CDR3 sequence (DNA): TGTGCCACCTCGAAGACTAGCGGGATATTATCCTACGAGCAGTACTTC. It translates to CATSKTSGILSYEQYF.

V gene TRBV19 combines with J gene TRBJ1-1; D may be TRBD1 (6 bases). Germline CDR1 and CDR2: LNHDA and SQIVND (reference sequence). There are 15 residues in the CDR3. The V end was cut by 3 bases, the J end by 0 bases, with 11 bases between. The CDR3 DNA reads as TGTGCCAGTAGTATTGGACAGATAATGAACACTGAAGCTTTCTTT. It is translated as CASSIGQIMNTEAFF.

The V and J genes are TRBV9 and TRBJ2-1; D possibly corresponds to TRBD2 (6 bases). CDR3 size: 13 residues. V was shortened by 7 bases and J by 5 bases, with 13 bases between the two germline ends. Looked up from germline, CDR1 is SGDLS and CDR2 is YYNGEE. The DNA for the CDR3 is TGTGCCAGCGTCGGAGGGGCTGACAATGAGCAGTTCTTC. Protein: CASVGGADNEQFF.

The chain has TRBV28 and TRBJ2-7, with 9 bases lining up with TRBD1. Germline CDR1 reads MDHEN; CDR2 reads SYDVKM. Trimming took 6 bases from V and 3 from J; bases not matched to a gene: 12. This CDR3 region has 16 residues. CDR3 sequence reads: CASRESGGQGLYEQYF. In DNA, the CDR3 is TGTGCCAGCAGAGAGTCCGGAGGACAGGGGCTCTACGAGCAGTACTTC. Filled out from reference TRBV28 and TRBJ2-7, the complete variable domain reads DVKVTQSSRYLVKRTGEKVFLECVQDMDHENMFWYRQDPGLGLRLIYFSYDVKMKEKGDIPEGYSVSREKKERFSLILESASTNQTSMYLCASRESGGQGLYEQYFGPGTRLTVT.

This chain uses TRBV2 with TRBJ1-1; D not certain. CDR3 length: 14 amino acids. The V gene lost 2 bases and the J gene lost 5 bases, with 12 bases spanning the gap. Germline assignment: CDR1 SNHLY and CDR2 FYNNEI. CDR3 region: CASSEKVERTEAFF. The CDR3 region has the DNA TGTGCCAGCAGTGAAAAGGTGGAGAGGACTGAAGCTTTCTTT.

The V call is TRBV3-1 (or the pseudogene TRBV3-2), the J call TRBJ1-3; 9 bases are a match to TRBD1. Germline values: CDR1 LGHDT, CDR2 YNNKEL (reference sequence). CDR3 length: 13 residues. V trimming: 7 bases; J trimming: 4 bases; junction bases outside the gene matches: 2. The CDR3 coding sequence is TGTGCCAGCACGGACAGGGGAGGAAACACCATATATTTT. Its translation is CASTDRGGNTIYF.

This clone has just a few counts. The CDR3 sequence is CAISESTLMQGATGNTIYF. CDR3 in DNA: TGTGCCATCAGTGAGTCGACTCTTATGCAGGGGGCGACTGGAAACACCATATATTTT. This chain joins TRBV10-3 and TRBJ1-3; 8 nucleotides match TRBD1. Germline V gene sequence: CDR1 ENHRY, CDR2 SYGVKD. J lost 2 bases, V lost 0 bases, and 12 bases had no gene match. The CDR3 covers 19 residues.

The chain is built from TRBV21-1 and TRBJ1-1; the D call TRBD1 from the table was never checked on the DNA. TRBV21-1 is assigned pseudogene status. This CDR3 comprises 16 residues. The CDR3 DNA reads as TGTGCCAGCAGCACCGACAGGGGGCGAGGGAACACTGAAGCTTTCTTT. Protein: CASSTDRGRGNTEAFF.

The V gene is TRBV19, the J gene TRBJ2-7, with D possibly TRBD2 on 7 matching bases. CDR1 is LNHDA, CDR2 SQIVND, per germline (reference sequence). The CDR3 loop spans 16 amino acids. Trimming cost V 5 bases and J 7 bases, with 24 bases left between them. CDR3 loop: CASSVDLLAETGEQYF. DNA of the CDR3: TGTGCCAGTAGTGTGGACCTGCTAGCGGAAACAGGGGAGCAGTACTTC.

The chain is built from TRBV7-9 and TRBJ1-2, with a tentative D call TRBD1 (5 bases). CDR1 is SEHNR, CDR2 FQNEAQ, per germline (reference sequence). This CDR3 spans 12 amino acids. The germline V and J ends were trimmed by 8 bases and 6 bases, with 13 bases remaining between them. The CDR3 DNA sequence: TGTGCCAGCGGCGGCGGGGCGAATGGCTACACCTTC. Protein product: CASGGGANGYTF.

Here the CDR3 DNA reads TGTGCCAGCAGAATCACTCAGGGGGAGACCCAGTACTTC. Translated, it gives CASRITQGETQYF. The chain couples TRBV27 to TRBJ2-5, with D maybe TRBD1 (6 bases). This CDR3 region has 13 residues. V was shortened by 6 bases and J by 5 bases, with 13 bases between the two germline ends. Germline V lookup: CDR1 MNHEY, CDR2 SMNVEV (reference sequence).